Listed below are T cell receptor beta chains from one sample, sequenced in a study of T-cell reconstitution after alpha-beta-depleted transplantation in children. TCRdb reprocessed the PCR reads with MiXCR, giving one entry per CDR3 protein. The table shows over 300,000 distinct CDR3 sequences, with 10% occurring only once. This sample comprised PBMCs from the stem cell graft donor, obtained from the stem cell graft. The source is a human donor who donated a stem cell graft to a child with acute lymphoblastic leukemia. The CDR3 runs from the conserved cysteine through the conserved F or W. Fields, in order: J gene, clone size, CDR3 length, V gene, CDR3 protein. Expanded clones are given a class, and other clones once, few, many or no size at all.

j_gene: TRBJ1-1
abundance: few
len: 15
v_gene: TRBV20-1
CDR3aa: CSAGPTGTMNTEAFF

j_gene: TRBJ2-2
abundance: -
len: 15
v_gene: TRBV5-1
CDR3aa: CASSPGDRSAGELFF

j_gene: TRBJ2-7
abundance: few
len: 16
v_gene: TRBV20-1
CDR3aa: CSAGEGTSGRAREQYF

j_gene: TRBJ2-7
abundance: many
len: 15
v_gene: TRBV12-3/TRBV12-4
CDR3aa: CASSRTGGGAYEQYF

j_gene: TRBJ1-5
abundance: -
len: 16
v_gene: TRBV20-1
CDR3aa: CSALRGRVVDNQPQHF

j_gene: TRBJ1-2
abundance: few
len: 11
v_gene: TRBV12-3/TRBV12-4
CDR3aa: CASSPRDGYTF

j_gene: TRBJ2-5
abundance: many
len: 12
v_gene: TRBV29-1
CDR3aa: CSVLTPQETQYF

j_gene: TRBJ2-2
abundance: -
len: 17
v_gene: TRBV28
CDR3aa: CASSFSPYGRSPGELFF

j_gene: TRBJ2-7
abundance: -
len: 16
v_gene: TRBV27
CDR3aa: CASRSAGGTGFHEQYF

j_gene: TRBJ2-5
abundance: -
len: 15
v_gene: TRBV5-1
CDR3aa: CASSLYSGNQETQYF

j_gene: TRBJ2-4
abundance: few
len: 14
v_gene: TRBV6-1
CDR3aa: CASRAGTDKNIQYF

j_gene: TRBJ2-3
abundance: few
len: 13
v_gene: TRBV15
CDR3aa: CATSILSTDTQYF

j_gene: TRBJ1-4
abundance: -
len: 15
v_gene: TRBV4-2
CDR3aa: CASSQAVGNNEKLFF

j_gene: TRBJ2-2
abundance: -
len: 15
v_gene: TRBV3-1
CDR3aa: CASSPGLPGTGELFF

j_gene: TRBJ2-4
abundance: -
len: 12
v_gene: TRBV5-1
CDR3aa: CASSLSENIQYF

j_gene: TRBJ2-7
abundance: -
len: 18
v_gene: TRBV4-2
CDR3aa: CASSQDRGGGDLSYEQYF

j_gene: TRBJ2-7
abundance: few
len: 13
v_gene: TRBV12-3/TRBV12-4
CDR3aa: CASSLGDPYEQYF

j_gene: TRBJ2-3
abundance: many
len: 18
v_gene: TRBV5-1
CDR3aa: CASRRRDWEGPLTDTQYF

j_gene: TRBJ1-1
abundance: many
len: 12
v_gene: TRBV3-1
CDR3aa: CASSRGITEAFF

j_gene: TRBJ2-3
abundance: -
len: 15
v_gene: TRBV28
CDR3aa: CASRPGGEGADTQYF

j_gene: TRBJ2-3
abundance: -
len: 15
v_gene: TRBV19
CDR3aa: CASSISLSSTDTQYF

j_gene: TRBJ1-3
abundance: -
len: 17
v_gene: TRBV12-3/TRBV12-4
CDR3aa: CASSLLSGGQRGNTIYF

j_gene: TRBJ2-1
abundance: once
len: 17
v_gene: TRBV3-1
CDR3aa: CASSQDPPVRNYNEQFF

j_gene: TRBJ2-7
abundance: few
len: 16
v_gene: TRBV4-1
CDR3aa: CASSSLIRDRADEQYF

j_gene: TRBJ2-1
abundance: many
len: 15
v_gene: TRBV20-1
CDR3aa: CSAPFSGREINEQFF

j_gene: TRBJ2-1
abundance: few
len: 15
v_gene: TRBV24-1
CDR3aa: CATSGSRGSYNEQFF

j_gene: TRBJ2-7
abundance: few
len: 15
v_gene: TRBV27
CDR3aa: CASSFREGRSYEQYF

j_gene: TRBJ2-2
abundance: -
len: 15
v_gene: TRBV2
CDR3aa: CASSPRRENTGELFF

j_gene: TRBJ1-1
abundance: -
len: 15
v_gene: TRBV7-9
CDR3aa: CASSLARVMNTEAFF

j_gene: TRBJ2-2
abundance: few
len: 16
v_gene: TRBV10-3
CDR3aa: CAISEAGLANTGELFF

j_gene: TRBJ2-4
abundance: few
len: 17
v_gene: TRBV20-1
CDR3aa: CSAPGTSALLAKNIQYF

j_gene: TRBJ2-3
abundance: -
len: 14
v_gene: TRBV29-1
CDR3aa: CSAGGQWGTDTQYF

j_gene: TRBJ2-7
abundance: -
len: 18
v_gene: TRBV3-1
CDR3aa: CASTQSLAGAPGVGEQYF

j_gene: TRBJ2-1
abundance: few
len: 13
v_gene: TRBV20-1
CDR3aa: CSALAGTRNEQFF

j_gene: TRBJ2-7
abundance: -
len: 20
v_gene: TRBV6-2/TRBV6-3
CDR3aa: CASSYGWGQPPVSWFYEQYF

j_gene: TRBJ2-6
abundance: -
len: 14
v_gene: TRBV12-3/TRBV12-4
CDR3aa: CASSLSDGANVLTF

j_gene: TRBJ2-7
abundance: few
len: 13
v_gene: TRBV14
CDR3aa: CASSLIPTYEQYF

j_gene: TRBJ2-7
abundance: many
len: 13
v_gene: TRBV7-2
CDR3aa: CASSQPGSYEQYF

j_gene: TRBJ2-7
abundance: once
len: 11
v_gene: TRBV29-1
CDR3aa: CSVATGREQYF

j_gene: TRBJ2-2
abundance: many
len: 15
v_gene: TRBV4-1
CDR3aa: CASSQPGLNTGELFF

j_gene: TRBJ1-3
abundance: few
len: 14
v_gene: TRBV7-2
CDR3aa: CASRSGPAGNTIYF

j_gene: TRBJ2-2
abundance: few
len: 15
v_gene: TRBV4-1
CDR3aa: CASSQGLAKAGELFF

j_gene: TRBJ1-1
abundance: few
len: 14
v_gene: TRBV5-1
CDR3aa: CASSLRQLNTEAFF

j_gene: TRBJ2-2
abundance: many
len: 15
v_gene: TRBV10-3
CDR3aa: CAISGTGDGTGELFF

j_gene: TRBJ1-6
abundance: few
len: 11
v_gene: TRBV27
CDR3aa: CASSSGPPLHF

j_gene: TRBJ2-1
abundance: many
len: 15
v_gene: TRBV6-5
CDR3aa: CASSTTGAPYNEQFF

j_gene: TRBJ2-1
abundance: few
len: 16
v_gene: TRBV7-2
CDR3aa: CASSLIDADSYNEQFF

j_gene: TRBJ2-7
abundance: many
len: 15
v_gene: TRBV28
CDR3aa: CASSLTGISRDEQYF

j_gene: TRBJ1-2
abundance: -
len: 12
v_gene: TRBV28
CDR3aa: CATNDRGYGYTF

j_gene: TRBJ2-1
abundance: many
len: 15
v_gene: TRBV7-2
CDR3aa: CASSPRDSRYNEQFF

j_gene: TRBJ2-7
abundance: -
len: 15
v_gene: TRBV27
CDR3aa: CASSLSSGAIYEQYF

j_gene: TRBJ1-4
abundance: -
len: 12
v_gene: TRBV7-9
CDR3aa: CASSRGLEKLFF